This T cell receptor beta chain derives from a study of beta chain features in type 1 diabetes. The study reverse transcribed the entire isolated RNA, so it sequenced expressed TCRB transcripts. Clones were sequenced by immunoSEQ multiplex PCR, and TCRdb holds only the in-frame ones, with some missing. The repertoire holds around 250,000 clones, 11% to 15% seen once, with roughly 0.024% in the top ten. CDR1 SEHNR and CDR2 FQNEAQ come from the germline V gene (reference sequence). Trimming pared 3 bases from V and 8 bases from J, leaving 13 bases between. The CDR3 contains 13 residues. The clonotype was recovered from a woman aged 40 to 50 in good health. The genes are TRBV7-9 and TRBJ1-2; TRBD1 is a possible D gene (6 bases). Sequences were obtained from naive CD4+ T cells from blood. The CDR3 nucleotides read TGTGCCAGCAGCTTTTCTCGGGGACAAGGCTACACCTTC. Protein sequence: CASSFSRGQGYTF. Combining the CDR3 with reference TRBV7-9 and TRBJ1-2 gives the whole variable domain DTGVSQNPRHKITKRGQNVTFRCDPISEHNRLYWYRQTLGQGPEFLTYFQNEAQLEKSRLLSDRFSAERPKGSFSTLEIQRTEQGDSAMYLCASSFSRGQGYTFGSGTRLTVV.